This T cell receptor (beta chain) emerged from a study of Ad26.COV2.S vaccination and SARS-CoV-2 variants. Regarding this clone: Its target is not known.

The CDR3 length is 13 residues. V was clipped by 4 bases and J by 4 bases; unmatched bases: 5. Germline V gene data show CDR1 as SQVTM and CDR2 as ANQGSEA. Documented treatment: 19 received Ad26.COV2.S at low or high dose, single or two shots; 5 received placebo; per-sample allocation not given. Vaccine and placebo recipients were sampled on day 63 after the first injection. Study-wide findings and caveats: Post-vaccination breadth of spike-specific CD8+ and CD4+ T cell responses was reportedly substantial.

Method: immunoSEQ multiplex PCR; TCRdb's copy keeps in-frame clones and lacks some. The sample carries hundreds of thousands of clones, around nine tenths recorded once. This TCR was sampled from a person aged 18-60 years who received the Ad26.COV2.S COVID-19 vaccine or a placebo. The sample here was peripheral blood, taken in a trial of Ad26.COV2.S vaccine versus placebo. This sequence joins TRBV29-1 and TRBJ2-7; TRBD1 aligns across 9 bases. The CDR3 loop is CSVVGTGRYEQYF. The DNA of the CDR3 is TGCAGCGTTGTAGGGACAGGGAGGTACGAGCAGTACTTC.